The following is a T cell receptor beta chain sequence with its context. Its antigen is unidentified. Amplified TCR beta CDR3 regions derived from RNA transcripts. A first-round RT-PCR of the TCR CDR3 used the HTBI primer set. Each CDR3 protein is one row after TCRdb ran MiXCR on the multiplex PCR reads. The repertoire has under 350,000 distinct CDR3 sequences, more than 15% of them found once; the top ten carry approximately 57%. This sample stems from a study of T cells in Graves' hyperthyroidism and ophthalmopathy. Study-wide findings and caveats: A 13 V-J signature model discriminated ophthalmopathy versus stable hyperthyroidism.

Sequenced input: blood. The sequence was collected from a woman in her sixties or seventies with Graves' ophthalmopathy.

The CDR3 DNA is TGTGCCAGCGGTAGATTCAGAGACAATGAGCAGTTCTTC. This encodes CASGRFRDNEQFF. This chain joins TRBV6-2 or TRBV6-3 and TRBJ2-1; D is uncertain. Germline CDR1 and CDR2: MNHEY and SVGEGT. The CDR3 spans 13 residues. V lost 8 bases, J lost 5 bases, and 13 bases lay in between.